A single T cell receptor beta chain is shown here with its context. These data belong to a study of cytomegalovirus exposure and HLA in healthy donors. Looked up from germline, CDR1 is SGHRS and CDR2 is YFSETQ. CDR3 size: 15 residues. Trimming cost V 5 bases and J 4 bases, with 16 bases left between them. The method was immunoSEQ multiplex PCR; TCRdb's version includes in-frame clones alone and lacks a portion of them. The sample records over 100,000 clones, roughly 87% being singletons. The rearrangement joins TRBV5-1 to TRBJ2-1; possibly TRBD2 for D (5 bases). This TCR was recovered from a young woman in good health and CMV-seronegative. Sequenced material: PBMCs. The CDR3 DNA follows: TGCGCCAGCAGTTCCCGCGGCGAGGGATACAATGAGCAGTTCTTC. This codes for CASSSRGEGYNEQFF.